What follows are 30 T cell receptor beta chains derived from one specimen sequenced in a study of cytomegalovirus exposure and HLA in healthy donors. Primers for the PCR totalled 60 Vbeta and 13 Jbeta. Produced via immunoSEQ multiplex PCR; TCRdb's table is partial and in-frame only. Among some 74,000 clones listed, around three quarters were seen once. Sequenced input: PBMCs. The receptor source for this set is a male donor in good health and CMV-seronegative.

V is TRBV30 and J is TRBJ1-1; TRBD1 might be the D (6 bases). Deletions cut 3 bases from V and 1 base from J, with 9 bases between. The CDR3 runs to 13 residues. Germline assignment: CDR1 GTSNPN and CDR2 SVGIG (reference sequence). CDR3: CAWRTGRNTEAFF. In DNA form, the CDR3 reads TGTGCCTGGAGAACAGGGAGGAACACTGAAGCTTTCTTT. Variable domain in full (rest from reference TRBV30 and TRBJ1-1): SQTIHQWPATLVQPVGSPLSLECTVEGTSNPNLYWYRQAAGRGLQLLFYSVGIGQISSEVPQNLSASRPQDRQFILSSKKLLLSDSGFYLCAWRTGRNTEAFFGQGTRLTVV.

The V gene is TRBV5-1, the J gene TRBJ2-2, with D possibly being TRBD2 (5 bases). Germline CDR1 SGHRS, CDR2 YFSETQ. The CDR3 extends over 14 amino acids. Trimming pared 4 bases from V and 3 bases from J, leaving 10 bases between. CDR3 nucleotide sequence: TGCGCCAGCAGCGCGACCGGGGACACCGGGGAGCTGTTTTTT. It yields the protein CASSATGDTGELFF.

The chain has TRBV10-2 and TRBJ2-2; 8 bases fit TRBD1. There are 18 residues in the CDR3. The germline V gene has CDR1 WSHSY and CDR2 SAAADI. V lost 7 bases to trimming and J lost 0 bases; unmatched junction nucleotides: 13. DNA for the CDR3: TGCGCCAGCAACACCCGGGACAGGACCCCGGCGAACACCGGGGAGCTGTTTTTT. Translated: CASNTRDRTPANTGELFF.

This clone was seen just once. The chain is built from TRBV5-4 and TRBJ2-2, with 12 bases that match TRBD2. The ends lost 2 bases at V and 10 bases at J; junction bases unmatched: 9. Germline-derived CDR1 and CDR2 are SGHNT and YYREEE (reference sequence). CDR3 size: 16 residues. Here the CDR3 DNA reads TGTGCCAGCAGCTTCCCAGGACTAGCGGGGCCCGCGGAGCTGTTTTTT. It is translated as CASSFPGLAGPAELFF.

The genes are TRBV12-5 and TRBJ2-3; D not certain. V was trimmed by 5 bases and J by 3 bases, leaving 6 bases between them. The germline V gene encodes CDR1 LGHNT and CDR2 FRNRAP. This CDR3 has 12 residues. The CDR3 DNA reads TGTGCTAGTGGTCCGAGTACAGATACGCAGTATTTT. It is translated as CASGPSTDTQYF.

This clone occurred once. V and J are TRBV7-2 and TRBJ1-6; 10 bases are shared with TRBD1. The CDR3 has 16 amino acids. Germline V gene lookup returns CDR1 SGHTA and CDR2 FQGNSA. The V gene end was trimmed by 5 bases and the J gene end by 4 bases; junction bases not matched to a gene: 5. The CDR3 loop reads CASSLRDRGYNSPLHF. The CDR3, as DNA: TGTGCCAGCAGCCTCCGGGACAGGGGTTATAATTCACCCCTCCACTTT.

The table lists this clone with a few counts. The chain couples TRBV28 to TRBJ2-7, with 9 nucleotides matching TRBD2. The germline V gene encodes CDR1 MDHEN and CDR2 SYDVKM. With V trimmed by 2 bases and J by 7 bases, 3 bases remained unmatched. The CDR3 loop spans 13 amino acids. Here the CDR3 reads CASSLAGGFEQYF. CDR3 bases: TGTGCCAGCAGTTTAGCGGGAGGGTTTGAGCAGTACTTC.

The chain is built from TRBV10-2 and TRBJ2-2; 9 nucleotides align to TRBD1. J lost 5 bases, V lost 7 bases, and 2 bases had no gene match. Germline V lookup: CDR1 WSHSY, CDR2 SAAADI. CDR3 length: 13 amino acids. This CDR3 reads CASTGQGTGELFF. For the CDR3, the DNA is TGCGCCAGCACCGGACAGGGGACCGGGGAGCTGTTTTTT.

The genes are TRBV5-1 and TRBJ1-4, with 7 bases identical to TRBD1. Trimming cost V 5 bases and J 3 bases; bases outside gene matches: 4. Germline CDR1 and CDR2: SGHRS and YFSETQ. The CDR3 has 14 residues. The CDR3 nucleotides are TGCGCCAGCAGAATCGGGACAGCTAATGAAAAACTGTTTTTT. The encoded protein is CASRIGTANEKLFF.

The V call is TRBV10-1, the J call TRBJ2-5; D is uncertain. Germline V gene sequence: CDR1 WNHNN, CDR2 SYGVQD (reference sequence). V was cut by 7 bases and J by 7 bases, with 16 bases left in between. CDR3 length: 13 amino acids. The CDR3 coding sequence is TGCGCCAGCACCTCCCCACCAACGGGGACCCAGTACTTC. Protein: CASTSPPTGTQYF.

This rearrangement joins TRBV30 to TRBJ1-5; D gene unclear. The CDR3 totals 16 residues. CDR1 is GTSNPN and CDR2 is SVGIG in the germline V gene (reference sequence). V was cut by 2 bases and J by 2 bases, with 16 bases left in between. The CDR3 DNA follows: TGTGCCTGGAGTCGAAAACCAGGAGGCGGCAATCAGCCCCAGCATTTT. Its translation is CAWSRKPGGGNQPQHF.

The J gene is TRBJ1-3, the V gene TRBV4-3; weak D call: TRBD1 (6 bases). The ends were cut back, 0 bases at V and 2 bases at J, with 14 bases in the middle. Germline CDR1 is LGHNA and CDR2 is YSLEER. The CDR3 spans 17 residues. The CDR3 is CASSQDSAGVAGNTIYF. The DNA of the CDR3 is TGCGCCAGCAGCCAAGATTCCGCAGGGGTCGCTGGAAACACCATATATTTT.

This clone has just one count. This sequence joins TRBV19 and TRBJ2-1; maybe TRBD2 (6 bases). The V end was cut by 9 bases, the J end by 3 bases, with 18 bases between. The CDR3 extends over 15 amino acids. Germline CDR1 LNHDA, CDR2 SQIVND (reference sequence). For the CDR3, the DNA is TGTGCCAGCCATGCCCGGGGGAGAGGCTACAATGAGCAGTTCTTC. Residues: CASHARGRGYNEQFF.

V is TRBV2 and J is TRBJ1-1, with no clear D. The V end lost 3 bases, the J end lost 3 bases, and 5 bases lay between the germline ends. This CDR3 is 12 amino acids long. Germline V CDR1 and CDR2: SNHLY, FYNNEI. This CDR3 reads CASSDSDTEAFF. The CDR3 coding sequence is TGTGCCAGCAGTGATTCTGACACTGAAGCTTTCTTT.

The CDR3: CASSLDGATQETQYF. CDR3 DNA: TGTGCCAGCAGCTTGGATGGGGCCACCCAAGAGACCCAGTACTTC. The J gene is TRBJ2-5, the V gene TRBV7-9; D might be TRBD1 (5 bases). This CDR3 region has 15 residues. Germline V gene lookup returns CDR1 SEHNR and CDR2 FQNEAQ (reference sequence). The ends were cut back, 3 bases at V and 1 base at J, with 12 bases in the middle. Full variable domain (rest looked up from reference TRBV7-9 and TRBJ2-5): DTGVSQNPRHKITKRGQNVTFRCDPISEHNRLYWYRQTLGQGPEFLTYFQNEAQLEKSRLLSDRFSAERPKGSFSTLEIQRTEQGDSAMYLCASSLDGATQETQYFGPGTRLLVL.

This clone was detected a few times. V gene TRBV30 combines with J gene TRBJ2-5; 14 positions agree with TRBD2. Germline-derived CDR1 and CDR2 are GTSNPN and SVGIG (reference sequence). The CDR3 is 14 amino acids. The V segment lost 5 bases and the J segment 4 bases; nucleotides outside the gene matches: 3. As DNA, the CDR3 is TGTGCCTGGGGACTAGCGGGAGGAACAGAGACCCAGTACTTC. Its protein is CAWGLAGGTETQYF.

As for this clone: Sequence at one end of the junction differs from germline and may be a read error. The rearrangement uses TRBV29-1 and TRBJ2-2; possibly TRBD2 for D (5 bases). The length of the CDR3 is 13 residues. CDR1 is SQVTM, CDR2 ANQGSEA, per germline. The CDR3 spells CSVDVGYTGELSF. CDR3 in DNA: TGCAGCGTGGATGTCGGCTACACCGGGGAGCTGTCTTTT.

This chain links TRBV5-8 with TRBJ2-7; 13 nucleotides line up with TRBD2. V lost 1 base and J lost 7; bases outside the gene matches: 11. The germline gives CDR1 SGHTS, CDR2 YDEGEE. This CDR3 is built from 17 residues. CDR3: CASSLRATSGGAREQYF. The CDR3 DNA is TGTGCCAGCAGCTTGAGGGCCACTAGCGGGGGGGCGCGGGAGCAGTACTTC.

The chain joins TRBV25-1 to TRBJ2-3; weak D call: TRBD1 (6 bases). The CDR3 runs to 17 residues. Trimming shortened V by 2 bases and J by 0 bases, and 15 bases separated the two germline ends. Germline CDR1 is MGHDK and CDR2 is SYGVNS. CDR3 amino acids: CASSESWAGASTDTQYF. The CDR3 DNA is TGTGCCAGCAGTGAAAGTTGGGCAGGGGCTAGCACAGATACGCAGTATTTT. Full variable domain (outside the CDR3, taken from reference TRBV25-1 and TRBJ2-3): EADIYQTPRYLVIGTGKKITLECSQTMGHDKMYWYQQDPGMELHLIHYSYGVNSTEKGDLSSESTVSRIRTEHFPLTLESARPSHTSQYLCASSESWAGASTDTQYFGPGTRLTVL.

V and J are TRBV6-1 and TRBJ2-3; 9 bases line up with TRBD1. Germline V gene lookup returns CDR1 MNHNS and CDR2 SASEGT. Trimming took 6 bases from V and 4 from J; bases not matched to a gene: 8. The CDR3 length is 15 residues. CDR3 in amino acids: CASRADRGASDTQYF. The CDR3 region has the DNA TGTGCCAGCAGGGCGGACAGGGGCGCCTCAGATACGCAGTATTTT.

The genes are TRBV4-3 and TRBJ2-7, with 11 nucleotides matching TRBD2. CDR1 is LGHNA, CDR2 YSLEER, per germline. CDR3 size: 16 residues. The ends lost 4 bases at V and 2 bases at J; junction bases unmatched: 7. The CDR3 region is CASSPFFSGGAYEQYF. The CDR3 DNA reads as TGCGCCAGCAGCCCTTTTTTTAGCGGGGGGGCCTACGAGCAGTACTTC.

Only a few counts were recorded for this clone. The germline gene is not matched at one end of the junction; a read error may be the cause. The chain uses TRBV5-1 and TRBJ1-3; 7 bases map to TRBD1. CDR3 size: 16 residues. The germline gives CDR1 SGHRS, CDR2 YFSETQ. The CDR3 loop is CASSNTGASPGNTVYF. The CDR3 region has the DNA TGCGCCAGCTCCAATACAGGGGCCTCCCCTGGAAACACCGTATATTTT.

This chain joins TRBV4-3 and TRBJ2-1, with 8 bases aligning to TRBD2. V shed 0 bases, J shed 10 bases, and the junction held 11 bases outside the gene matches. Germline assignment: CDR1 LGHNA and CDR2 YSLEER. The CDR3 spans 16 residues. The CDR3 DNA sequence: TGCGCCAGCAGCCAAGATGGGGCGGGGGGTTTTCGGGAGCAGTTCTTC. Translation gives CASSQDGAGGFREQFF.

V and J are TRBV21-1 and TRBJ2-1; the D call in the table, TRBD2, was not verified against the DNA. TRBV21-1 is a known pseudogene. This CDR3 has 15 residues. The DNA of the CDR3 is TGTGCCAGCAGCAACGATGCCGGGTTTTACAATGAGCAGTTCTTC. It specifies CASSNDAGFYNEQFF.

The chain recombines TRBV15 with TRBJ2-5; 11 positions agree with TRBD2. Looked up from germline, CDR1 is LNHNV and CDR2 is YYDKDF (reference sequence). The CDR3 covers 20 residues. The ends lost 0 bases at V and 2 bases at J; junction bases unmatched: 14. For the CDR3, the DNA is TGTGCCACCAGCAGAGATCTTCGCACTAGCGGGGGACCGGGACAAGAGACCCAGTACTTC. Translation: CATSRDLRTSGGPGQETQYF. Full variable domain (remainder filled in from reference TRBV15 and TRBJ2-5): DAMVIQNPRYQVTQFGKPVTLSCSQTLNHNVMYWYQQKSSQAPKLLFHYYDKDFNNEADTPDNFQSRRPNTSFCFLDIRSPGLGDTAMYLCATSRDLRTSGGPGQETQYFGPGTRLLVL.

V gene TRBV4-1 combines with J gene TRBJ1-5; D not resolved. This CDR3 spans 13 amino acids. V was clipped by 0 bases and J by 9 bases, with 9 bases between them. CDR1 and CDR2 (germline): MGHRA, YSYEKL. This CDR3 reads CASSQDGVLPQHF. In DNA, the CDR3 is TGCGCCAGCAGCCAAGACGGGGTTTTGCCCCAGCATTTT.

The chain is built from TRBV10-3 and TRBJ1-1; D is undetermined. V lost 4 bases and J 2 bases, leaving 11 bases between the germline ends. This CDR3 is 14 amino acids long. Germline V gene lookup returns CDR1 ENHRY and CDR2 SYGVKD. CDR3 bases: TGTGCCATCAGTGTAGCTGCAGCTAACACTGAAGCTTTCTTT. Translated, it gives CAISVAAANTEAFF.

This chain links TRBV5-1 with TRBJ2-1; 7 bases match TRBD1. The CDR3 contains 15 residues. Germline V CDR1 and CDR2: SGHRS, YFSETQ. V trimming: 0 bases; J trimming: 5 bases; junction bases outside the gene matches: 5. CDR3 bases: TGCGCCAGCAGCTTGGACAGGGGAATTAACAATGAGCAGTTCTTC. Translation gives CASSLDRGINNEQFF.

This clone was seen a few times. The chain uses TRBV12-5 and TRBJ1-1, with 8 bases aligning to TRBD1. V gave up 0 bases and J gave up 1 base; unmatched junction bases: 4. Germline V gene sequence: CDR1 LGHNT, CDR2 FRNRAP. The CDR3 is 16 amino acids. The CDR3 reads CASGLVTGQGNTEAFF. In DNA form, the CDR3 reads TGTGCTAGTGGTTTGGTCACTGGACAGGGGAACACTGAAGCTTTCTTT.

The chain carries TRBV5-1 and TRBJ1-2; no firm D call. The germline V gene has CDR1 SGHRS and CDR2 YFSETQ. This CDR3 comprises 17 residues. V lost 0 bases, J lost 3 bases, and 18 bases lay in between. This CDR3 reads CASSLGGSLLGDYGYTF. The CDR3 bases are TGCGCCAGCAGCTTGGGCGGGAGCCTCCTTGGAGACTATGGCTACACCTTC.